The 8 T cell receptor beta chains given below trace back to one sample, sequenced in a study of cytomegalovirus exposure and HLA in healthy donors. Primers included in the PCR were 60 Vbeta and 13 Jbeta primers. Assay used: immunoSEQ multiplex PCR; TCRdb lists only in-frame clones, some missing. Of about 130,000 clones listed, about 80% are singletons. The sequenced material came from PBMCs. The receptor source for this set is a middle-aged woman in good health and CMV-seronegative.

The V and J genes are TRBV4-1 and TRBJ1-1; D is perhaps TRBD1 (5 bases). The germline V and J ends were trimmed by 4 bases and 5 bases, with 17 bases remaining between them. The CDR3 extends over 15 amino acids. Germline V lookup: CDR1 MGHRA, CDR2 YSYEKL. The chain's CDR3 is CASSPSQGKETEAFF. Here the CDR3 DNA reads TGCGCCAGCAGCCCTAGTCAGGGAAAGGAGACTGAAGCTTTCTTT.

The CDR3: CASSEFGTKETQYF. CDR3 DNA sequence: TGTGCCAGCAGTGAATTCGGGACTAAAGAGACCCAGTACTTC. The chain recombines TRBV25-1 with TRBJ2-5; 7 nucleotides align to TRBD2. The germline V gene has CDR1 MGHDK and CDR2 SYGVNS. V lost 1 base to trimming and J lost 3 bases; unmatched junction nucleotides: 2. This CDR3 is built from 14 residues.

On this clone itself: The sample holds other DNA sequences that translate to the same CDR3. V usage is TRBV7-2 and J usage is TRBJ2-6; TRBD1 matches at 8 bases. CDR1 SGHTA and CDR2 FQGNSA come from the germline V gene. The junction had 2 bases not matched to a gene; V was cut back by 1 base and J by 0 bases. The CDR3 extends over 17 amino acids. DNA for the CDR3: TGTGCCAGCAGCTTAGGGACAGGGTCCTCTGGGGCCAACGTCCTGACTTTC. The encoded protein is CASSLGTGSSGANVLTF.

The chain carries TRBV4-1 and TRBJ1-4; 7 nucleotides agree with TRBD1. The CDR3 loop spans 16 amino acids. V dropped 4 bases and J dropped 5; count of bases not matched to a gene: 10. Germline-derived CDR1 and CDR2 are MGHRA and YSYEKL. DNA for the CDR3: TGCGCCAGCAGCCGCGACAGGGTCTTGGGGAATGAAAAACTGTTTTTT. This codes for CASSRDRVLGNEKLFF.

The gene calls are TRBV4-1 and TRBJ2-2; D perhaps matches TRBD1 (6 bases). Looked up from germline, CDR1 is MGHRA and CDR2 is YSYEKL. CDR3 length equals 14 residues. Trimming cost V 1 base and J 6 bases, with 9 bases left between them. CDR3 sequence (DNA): TGCGCCAGCAGCCAAGGACAGGAGCCCGGGGAGCTGTTTTTT. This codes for CASSQGQEPGELFF.

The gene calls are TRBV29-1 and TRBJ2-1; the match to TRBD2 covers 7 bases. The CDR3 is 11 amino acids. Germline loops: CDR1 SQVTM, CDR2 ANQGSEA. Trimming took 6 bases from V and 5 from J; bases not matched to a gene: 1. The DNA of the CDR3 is TGCAGCGTCGGGGGGAACAATGAGCAGTTCTTC. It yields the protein CSVGGNNEQFF.

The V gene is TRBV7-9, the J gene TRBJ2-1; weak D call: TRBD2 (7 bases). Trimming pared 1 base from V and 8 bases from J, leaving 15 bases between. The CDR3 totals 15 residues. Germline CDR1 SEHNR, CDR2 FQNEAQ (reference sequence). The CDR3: CASSLEGGGAHEQFF. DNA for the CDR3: TGTGCCAGCAGCTTAGAGGGTGGGGGGGCACATGAGCAGTTCTTC.

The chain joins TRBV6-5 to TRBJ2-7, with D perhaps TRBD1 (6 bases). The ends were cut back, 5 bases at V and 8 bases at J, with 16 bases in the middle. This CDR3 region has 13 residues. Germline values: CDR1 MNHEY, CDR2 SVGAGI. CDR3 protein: CASSRDRSYQQYF. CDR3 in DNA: TGTGCCAGCAGTCGTGACAGGAGTTATCAGCAGTACTTC.